The clone carrying this TCR beta chain was seen just once. Its antigen is currently unknown. The data were obtained in a study of cytomegalovirus exposure and HLA in healthy donors. PCR employed 60 Vbeta and 13 Jbeta primers. Some clones are missing from TCRdb's copy, which holds only in-frame ones; the method was immunoSEQ multiplex PCR. In the table there are 90,000 to 120,000 clones, around 73% of which are singletons. General study results and limits: As was reported, the classifier diagnosed cytomegalovirus status with high specificity and sensitivity.

This CDR3 spans 16 amino acids. From germline, CDR1 is LNHDA and CDR2 SQIVND (reference sequence). Trimming cost V 5 bases and J 5 bases; bases outside gene matches: 11. The gene calls are TRBV19 and TRBJ2-7; 11 positions agree with TRBD1. Sequencing input: PBMCs. This sequence was found in a man aged 30 to 45 in good health and CMV-seronegative. In DNA form, the CDR3 reads TGTGCCAGTAGTTTGAGGACAGGGGGCATAGGGAACGAGCAGTACTTC. Its translation: CASSLRTGGIGNEQYF.